This T cell receptor beta chain was recovered during a study of blood T cell repertoires in COVID-19. Study-level background: From the United States, Italy and Spain came samples of acute and convalescent COVID-19. Sample material is recorded as cDNA or gDNA derived from T cells, B-cell-depleted T cells, or PBMCs.

Original handling: Reference gene primer amplification gave nucleated cell count estimates. Here immunoSEQ multiplex PCR was the method, and the copy in TCRdb shows in-frame clones only, minus some. The V and J calls and the clone size are those of that table, but D and trimming were determined from the DNA. This table has 500,000 to 600,000 clones, around nine tenths appearing once. The TCR comes from a woman aged 45-65 years with COVID-19, enrolled during active disease. Input material: peripheral blood.

CDR3 sequence reads: CASSEGGTGELFF. The CDR3 bases are TGTGCCAGCAGTGAAGGAGGGACCGGGGAGCTGTTTTTT. The J gene is TRBJ2-2, the V gene TRBV2; TRBD2 is a possible D gene (5 bases). The CDR3 sequence is 13 residues long. Trimming left V 1 base short and J 5 bases short, with 5 bases between. CDR1 is SNHLY and CDR2 is FYNNEI in the germline V gene.